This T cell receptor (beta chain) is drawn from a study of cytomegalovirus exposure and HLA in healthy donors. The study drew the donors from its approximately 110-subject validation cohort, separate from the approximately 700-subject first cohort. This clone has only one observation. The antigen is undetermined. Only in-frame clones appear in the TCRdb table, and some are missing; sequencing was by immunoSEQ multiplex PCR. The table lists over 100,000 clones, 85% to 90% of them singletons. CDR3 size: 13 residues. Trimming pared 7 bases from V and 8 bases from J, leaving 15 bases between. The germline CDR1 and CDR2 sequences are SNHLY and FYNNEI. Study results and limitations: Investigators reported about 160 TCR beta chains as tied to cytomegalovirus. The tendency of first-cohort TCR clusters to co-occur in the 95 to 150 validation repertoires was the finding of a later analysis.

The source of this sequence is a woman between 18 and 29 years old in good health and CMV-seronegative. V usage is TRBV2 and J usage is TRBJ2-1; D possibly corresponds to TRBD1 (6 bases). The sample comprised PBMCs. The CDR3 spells CASTPQGLDEQFF. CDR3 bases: TGTGCCAGCACCCCACAGGGTTTGGATGAGCAGTTCTTC.